The source of this T cell receptor beta chain is a study of Ad26.COV2.S vaccination and SARS-CoV-2 variants. On the study more broadly: Into the muscle, Ad26.COV2.S was dosed once or twice, 56 days apart. Whole-study findings and limits: Spike-specific TCR breadth ran higher among vaccine recipients than placebo recipients. Total T cell responses, in the TCR breadth and depth analyses, may have been underestimated. Reportedly, spike-specific CD8+ and CD4+ T cell responses achieved substantial breadth once vaccination had taken place.

Of note for this clone: No antigen is known for it.

Treatment reported: 15 to 20 received Ad26.COV2.S at low or high dose, single or two shots; 5 received placebo; per-sample allocation not given. The samples date from day 63 after the first vaccine or placebo injection. The assay was immunoSEQ multiplex PCR, and TCRdb's table has in-frame clones only and misses some. The table records approximately 280,000 clones, approximately 87% of them present only once. Trimming left V 3 bases short and J 3 bases short, with 9 bases between. Germline V gene data show CDR1 as SNHLY and CDR2 as FYNNEI. This CDR3 is built from 14 residues. V gene TRBV2 combines with J gene TRBJ1-5, with D perhaps TRBD1 (6 bases). Source: peripheral blood, taken in a trial of Ad26.COV2.S vaccine versus placebo. This receptor was identified in a person aged 18-60 years who received the Ad26.COV2.S COVID-19 vaccine or a placebo. The CDR3 loop is CASSERGNNQPQHF. The CDR3 nucleotides read TGTGCCAGCAGTGAGAGGGGGAACAATCAGCCCCAGCATTTT. The full variable domain, its missing parts supplied by reference TRBV2 and TRBJ1-5, is EPEVTQTPSHQVTQMGQEVILRCVPISNHLYFYWYRQILGQKVEFLVSFYNNEISEKSEIFDDQFSVERPDGSNFTLKIRSTKLEDSAMYFCASSERGNNQPQHFGDGTRLSIL.